These 5 T cell receptor beta chains share one sample of origin, sequenced in a study of blood T cells in healthy people across ages. The authors ran a second PCR of roughly 6 to 12 cycles using a sample-barcoded 5' primer and a J-beta primer mix. One entry per CDR3 protein, called by TCRdb with MiXCR from the 5' RACE reads. This sample carries under 1 million distinct CDR3 sequences, about 42% of them seen once, and the ten largest clones take approximately 20%. The source material was blood. The receptor set was obtained from a man in his sixties in good health.

This clonotype was seen more than once but under ten times. J is TRBJ2-3 and V is TRBV7-6; a weak D match, TRBD2 (7 bases). CDR3 length equals 14 residues. CDR1 and CDR2 (germline): SGHVS, FNYEAQ. Trimming took 8 bases from V and 8 from J, leaving 20 bases between them. CDR3 loop: CASRGGGGGGTQYF. In DNA form, the CDR3 reads TGTGCCAGCCGCGGAGGGGGGGGCGGAGGTACGCAGTATTTT.

This chain links TRBV29-1 with TRBJ2-2, with TRBD1 as a possible D gene (5 bases). Germline V CDR1 and CDR2: SQVTM, ANQGSEA. With 7 bases removed from V and 6 bases from J, the gap between germline ends came to 12 bases. The CDR3 sequence is 12 residues long. CDR3 loop: CSAVKQAGELFF. CDR3 sequence (DNA): TGCAGCGCTGTGAAACAGGCCGGGGAGCTGTTTTTT.

This chain uses TRBV6-2 or TRBV6-3 with TRBJ1-5; D is uncertain. The ends were cut back, 2 bases at V and 5 bases at J, with 22 bases in the middle. The CDR3 has 18 amino acids. CDR1 and CDR2 from the germline V gene are MNHEY and SVGEGT. The CDR3 DNA reads TGTGCCAGCAGTTACGTTCCAGGTCAAGGTGAGGCTCATCAGCCCCAGCATTTT. Translating it yields CASSYVPGQGEAHQPQHF.

The gene calls are TRBV20-1 and TRBJ2-1, with no clear D. With the DNA end fitting TRBJ2-7 better, the J assignment may be wrong. The CDR3 runs 15 residues. Per the germline V gene, CDR1 is DFQATT and CDR2 is SNEGSKA (reference sequence). The CDR3 nucleotides are TGCAGTGCTAGAAACCCCGTTAGCTCCTACAATGAGCAGTACTTC. Protein: CSARNPVSSYNEQYF.

The V gene is TRBV6-4, the J gene TRBJ2-3, with TRBD1 as a possible D gene (5 bases). There are 15 residues in the CDR3. V lost 2 bases to trimming and J lost 5 bases, with 14 bases between them. Germline V lookup: CDR1 MRHNA, CDR2 SNTAGT. In DNA form, the CDR3 reads TGTGCCAGCAGTGACAGGGGTTCTCCGGAAGATACGCAGTATTTT. Translated, it gives CASSDRGSPEDTQYF.